The 8 T cell receptor beta chains given below trace back to one sample, sequenced in a study of blood T cell repertoires in COVID-19. Assay: immunoSEQ multiplex PCR; the TCRdb copy retains only in-frame clones and omits some. The sample lists fewer than 95,000 clones; 80% to 90% were seen once. Sequencing was done on a sample of peripheral blood. The receptors shown here come from a man aged 45-65 years with acute or convalescent COVID-19.

The CDR3 is CASSETTTAEQYV. The CDR3 region has the DNA TGTGCCAGCAGTGAGACGACAACCGCCGAGCAGTACGTC. The chain joins TRBV2 to TRBJ2-7; D not resolved. V lost 3 bases to trimming and J lost 6 bases, with 12 bases between them. CDR1 is SNHLY, CDR2 FYNNEI, per germline. The CDR3 length is 13 residues.

The chain carries TRBV5-1 and TRBJ1-5, with unresolved D. V shed 7 bases and J shed 5 bases, with 13 bases lying between them. The CDR3 covers 13 residues. Germline CDR1 reads SGHRS; CDR2 reads YFSETQ. Here the CDR3 DNA reads TGCGCCAGCTCCCCAGGATTCGATCAGCCCCAGCATTTT. It specifies CASSPGFDQPQHF.

The chain uses TRBV5-8 and TRBJ2-1, with D tentatively TRBD1 (6 bases). The CDR3 is 16 amino acids. V lost 3 bases to trimming and J lost 4 bases, with 17 bases between them. Germline loops: CDR1 SGHTS, CDR2 YDEGEE. The CDR3 loop reads CASSSAAGTIYNEQFF. The CDR3 DNA reads TGTGCCAGCAGCTCGGCAGCCGGGACAATATACAATGAGCAGTTCTTC.

The chain uses TRBV7-2 and TRBJ2-1; the match to TRBD2 covers 9 bases. With V trimmed by 5 bases and J by 10 bases, 6 bases remained unmatched. The CDR3 extends over 13 amino acids. Looked up from germline, CDR1 is SGHTA and CDR2 is FQGNSA. This CDR3 reads CASSRDLAGEQFF. CDR3 sequence (DNA): TGTGCCAGCAGCCGTGACCTAGCGGGGGAGCAGTTCTTC.

The rearrangement uses TRBV30 and TRBJ1-3; D might be TRBD1 (5 bases). Trimming shortened V by 4 bases and J by 0 bases, and 7 bases separated the two germline ends. CDR1 is GTSNPN and CDR2 is SVGIG in the germline V gene (reference sequence). There are 13 residues in the CDR3. CDR3 nucleotide sequence: TGTGCCTGGACGGGGGACTCTGGAAACACCATATATTTT. Its translation: CAWTGDSGNTIYF.

The chain's CDR3 is CATSRDERSEPQHF. As DNA, the CDR3 is TGTGCCACCAGCAGAGATGAACGGTCTGAGCCCCAGCATTTT. The chain employs TRBV15 and TRBJ1-5; D is unclear. Germline V CDR1 and CDR2: LNHNV, YYDKDF (reference sequence). V was shortened by 0 bases and J by 8 bases, with 11 bases between the two germline ends. This CDR3 is 14 amino acids long.

This chain links TRBV6-5 with TRBJ1-2, with 7 bases that match TRBD1. The trim removed 2 bases at V and 5 bases at J, leaving 11 bases unmatched. The CDR3 is 16 residues long. The germline V gene encodes CDR1 MNHEY and CDR2 SVGAGI. Here the CDR3 DNA reads TGTGCCAGCAGTTACCTCTCAGGGGGGATCATATATGGCTACACCTTC. This encodes CASSYLSGGIIYGYTF.

This chain connects TRBV5-3 to TRBJ2-3, with TRBD2 as a possible D gene (6 bases). TRBV5-3 is assigned to the ORF class and has an uncertain function. V was pared by 4 bases and J by 3 bases, with 24 bases between. The CDR3 covers 18 residues. The CDR3 region is CARSLCPEAGRQTDTQYF. The CDR3 bases are TGTGCCAGAAGCCTGTGCCCAGAGGCGGGGAGGCAAACAGATACGCAGTATTTT.